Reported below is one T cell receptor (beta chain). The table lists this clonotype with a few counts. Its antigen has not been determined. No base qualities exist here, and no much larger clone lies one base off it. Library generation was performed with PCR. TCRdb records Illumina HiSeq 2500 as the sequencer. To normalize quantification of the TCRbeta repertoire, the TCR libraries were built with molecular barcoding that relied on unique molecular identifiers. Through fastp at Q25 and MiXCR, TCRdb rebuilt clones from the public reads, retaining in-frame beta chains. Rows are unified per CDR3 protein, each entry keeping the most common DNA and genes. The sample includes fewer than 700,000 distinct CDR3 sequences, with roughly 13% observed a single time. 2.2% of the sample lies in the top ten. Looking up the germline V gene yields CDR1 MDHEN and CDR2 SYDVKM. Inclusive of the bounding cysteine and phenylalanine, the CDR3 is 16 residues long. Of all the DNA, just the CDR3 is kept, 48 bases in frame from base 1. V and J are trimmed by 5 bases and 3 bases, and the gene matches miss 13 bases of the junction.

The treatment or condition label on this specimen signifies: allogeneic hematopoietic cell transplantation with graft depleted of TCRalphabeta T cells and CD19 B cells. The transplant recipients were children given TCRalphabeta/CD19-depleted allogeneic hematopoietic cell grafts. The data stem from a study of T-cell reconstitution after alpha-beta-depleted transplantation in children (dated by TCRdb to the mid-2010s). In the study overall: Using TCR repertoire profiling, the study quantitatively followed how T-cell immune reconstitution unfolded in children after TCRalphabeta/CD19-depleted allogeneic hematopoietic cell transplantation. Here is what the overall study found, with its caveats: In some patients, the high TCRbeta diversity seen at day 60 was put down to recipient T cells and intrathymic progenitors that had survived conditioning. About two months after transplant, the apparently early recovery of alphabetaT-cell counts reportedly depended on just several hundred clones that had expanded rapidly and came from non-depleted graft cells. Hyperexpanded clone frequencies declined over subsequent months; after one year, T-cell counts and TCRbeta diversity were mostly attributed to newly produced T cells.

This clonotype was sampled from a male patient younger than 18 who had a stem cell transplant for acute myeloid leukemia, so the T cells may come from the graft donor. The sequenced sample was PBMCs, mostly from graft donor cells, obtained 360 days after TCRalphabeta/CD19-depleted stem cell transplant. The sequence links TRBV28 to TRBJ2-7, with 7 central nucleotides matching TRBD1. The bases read TGTGCCAGCAGTCCCATATTTTTGGACAGGTACTACGAGCAGTACTTC. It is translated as CASSPIFLDRYYEQYF.